Listed below are T cell receptor beta chains from one sample, sequenced in a study of technical replicates of blood from a handful of donors. Here immunoSEQ multiplex PCR was the method, and the copy in TCRdb shows in-frame clones only, minus some. The sample has about 12,000 clones; almost 95% are singletons. Sequencing was carried out using PBMCs. The source is a human donor in good health. Each CDR3 is given with its conserved first and last residue. The D gene is left open where the match is weak. A row's size may be missing; if present it is once, few, many or a size class.

clone_size d_call j_call v_call cdr3_nt cdr3_aa
once TRBD2 TRBJ2-1 TRBV28 TGTGCCAGCATCAGACTAGCGGGAGGTCCCAATGAGCAGTTCTTC CASIRLAGGPNEQFF
NA TRBD2 TRBJ2-7 TRBV27 TGTGCCAGCAGTACGGCTAGCGGAACCTACGAGCAGTACTTC CASSTASGTYEQYF
NA TRBD2 TRBJ2-7 TRBV7-9 TGTGCCAGCAGCTTAGCGGTGGGACTAGCGGTCTACGAGCAGTACTTC CASSLAVGLAVYEQYF
NA NA TRBJ2-1 TRBV7-6 TGTGCCAGCAGCTTTGCCGTACCGAGCTCCTACAATGAGCAGTTCTTC CASSFAVPSSYNEQFF
NA NA TRBJ2-1 TRBV5-1 TGCGCCAGCAGCAGTCAGGGCTCCTACAATGAGCAGTTCTTC CASSSQGSYNEQFF
NA TRBD1 TRBJ1-2 TRBV19 TGTGCCAGTAACGACAGGGAGTATGGCTACACCTTC CASNDREYGYTF
NA NA TRBJ2-7 TRBV11-2 TGTGCCAGCAGCGGCGGTGTAGGGGTTGGAAGCGAGCAGTACTTC CASSGGVGVGSEQYF
NA NA TRBJ2-3 TRBV7-8 TGTGCCAGTCAGCGGTTTAGCACAGATACGCAGTATTTT CASQRFSTDTQYF
NA TRBD2 TRBJ2-7 TRBV20-1 TGCAGTGCCCCCGGGGGACTAGAGGTGTTC CSAPGGLEVF
NA TRBD1 TRBJ1-5 TRBV7-8 TGTGCCAGCAGCTTAGGCGGGACAGTTAGCAATCAGCCCCAGCATTTT CASSLGGTVSNQPQHF
NA TRBD1 TRBJ2-7 TRBV30 TGTGCCTGGAGGGTGGGGACAGGGCCCTACGAGCAGTACTTC CAWRVGTGPYEQYF
NA TRBD1 TRBJ2-7 TRBV7-2 TGTGCCAGCAGCTTAGTTAAGGGGGGACAGGGGGCCCACGAGCAGTACTTC CASSLVKGGQGAHEQYF
NA NA TRBJ1-1 TRBV30 TGTGCCTGGAGCAATATGGGGGCAGAAGCTTTCTTT CAWSNMGAEAFF
NA NA TRBJ1-4 TRBV28 TGTGCCAGCAGCTCGGGACAAGAAGAAGAAAAACTGTTTTTT CASSSGQEEEKLFF
NA TRBD1 TRBJ1-2 TRBV19 TGTGCCAGTAGCCCGGGACAGCTCCTCGTTTGGGGCTACACCTTC CASSPGQLLVWGYTF
NA TRBD1 TRBJ2-1 TRBV5-1 TGCGCCAGCAGCTGGTCGGGACAGGGCTATGAGCAGTTCTTC CASSWSGQGYEQFF